Listed here is a single TCR beta chain. What it binds is unknown. The germline V gene has CDR1 SGHDN and CDR2 FVKESK. V dropped 5 bases and J dropped 5 bases, with 13 bases sitting between them. This CDR3 has 15 amino acids. The data stem from a study of cytomegalovirus exposure and HLA in healthy donors. Study conclusions and caveats: A list of roughly 160 TCR beta chains associated with cytomegalovirus was given. The classifier was said to identify cytomegalovirus status with high specificity and sensitivity. The dataset shows that most TCR sequences were rare, while some public TCRs occurred in many donors. It was confirmed in vitro that a few of the CMV-associated chains were specific for CMV antigens.

Here immunoSEQ multiplex PCR was the method, and the copy in TCRdb shows in-frame clones only, minus some. Seen here are under 400,000 clones, around 90% observed once, and the top ten hold roughly 0.88%. The V gene is TRBV14, the J gene TRBJ1-6; D uncertain. The sequencing sample was made of PBMCs. This receptor was taken from a man aged 30 to 45 in good health and CMV-seronegative. The CDR3 bases are TGTGCCAGCAGCAAGCTCGCGGGGAATAATTCACCCCTCCACTTT. Translation gives CASSKLAGNNSPLHF.